This T cell receptor beta chain was captured in a study of T-cell reconstitution after alpha-beta-depleted transplantation in children. Preparation of the TCRbeta library involved a method that used unique molecular identifiers. TCRdb itself ran the PCR reads through MiXCR, one entry per CDR3 protein. The sample lists around 500,000 distinct CDR3 sequences, 23% occurring once. The table lists this clonotype with many counts. Its antigen is unknown. Findings and caveats of the study: Several hundred expanded graft clones reportedly supplied alpha-beta T cells about two months after transplant. It was newly produced T cells that mostly accounted for T-cell counts and diversity one year after transplant.

In germline, CDR1 is DFQATT, CDR2 SNEGSKA (reference sequence). V dropped 3 bases and J dropped 0; count of bases not matched to a gene: 4. The CDR3 consists of 15 residues. This chain uses TRBV20-1 with TRBJ2-4; 8 bases fit TRBD1. The TCR comes from a boy under two years old who had a stem cell transplant for acute myeloid leukemia, so the T cells may come from the graft donor. The sequencing here drew on PBMCs, mostly from graft donor cells, taken 360 days after TCRalphabeta/CD19-depleted stem cell transplant. Here the CDR3 DNA reads TGCAGTGCTAGCCGGACAGGGACAGCCAAAAACATTCAGTACTTC. Translated: CSASRTGTAKNIQYF.